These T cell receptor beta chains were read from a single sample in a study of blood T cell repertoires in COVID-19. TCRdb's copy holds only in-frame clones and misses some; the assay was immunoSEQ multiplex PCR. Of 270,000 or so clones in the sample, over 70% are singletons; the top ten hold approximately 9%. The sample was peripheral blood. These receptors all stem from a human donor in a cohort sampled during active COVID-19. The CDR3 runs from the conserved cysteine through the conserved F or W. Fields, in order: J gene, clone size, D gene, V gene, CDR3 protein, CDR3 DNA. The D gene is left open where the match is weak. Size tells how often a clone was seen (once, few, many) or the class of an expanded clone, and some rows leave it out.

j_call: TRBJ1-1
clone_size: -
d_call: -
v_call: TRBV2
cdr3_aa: CASSRVMNTEAFF
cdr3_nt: TGTGCCAGCAGCAGGGTCATGAACACTGAAGCTTTCTTT

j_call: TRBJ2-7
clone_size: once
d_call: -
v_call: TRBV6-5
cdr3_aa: CASRPYTGSEQYF
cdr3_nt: TGTGCCAGCAGACCATATACAGGGTCCGAGCAGTACTTC

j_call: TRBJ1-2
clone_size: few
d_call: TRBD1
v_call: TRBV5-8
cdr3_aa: CASTEDRGYYGYTF
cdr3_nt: TGTGCCAGCACCGAGGACAGGGGATACTATGGCTACACCTTC

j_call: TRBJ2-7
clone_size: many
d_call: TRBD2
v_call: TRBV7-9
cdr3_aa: CASTSDVLAGVYPYEQYF
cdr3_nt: TGTGCCAGCACCTCAGACGTTCTAGCGGGAGTATATCCCTACGAGCAGTACTTC

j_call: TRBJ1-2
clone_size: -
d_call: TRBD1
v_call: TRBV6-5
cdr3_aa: CASSLGQGNYGYTF
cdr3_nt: TGTGCCAGCAGCCTAGGACAGGGGAACTATGGCTACACCTTC

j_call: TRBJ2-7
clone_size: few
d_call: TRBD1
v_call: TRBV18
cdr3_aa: CASSPDRESPYEQYF
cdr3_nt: TGTGCCAGCTCACCAGACAGGGAGAGCCCCTACGAGCAGTACTTC

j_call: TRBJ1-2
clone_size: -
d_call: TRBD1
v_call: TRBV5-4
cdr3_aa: CASSSVDRGGYGYTF
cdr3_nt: TGTGCCAGCAGCTCAGTAGACAGGGGGGGCTATGGCTACACCTTC

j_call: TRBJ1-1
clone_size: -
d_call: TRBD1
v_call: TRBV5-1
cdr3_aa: CASSFGTGGTEAFF
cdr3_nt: TGCGCCAGCAGCTTTGGGACAGGGGGCACTGAAGCTTTCTTT

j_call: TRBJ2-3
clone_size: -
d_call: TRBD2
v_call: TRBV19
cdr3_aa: CASSRSGGVVTDTQYF
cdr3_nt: TGTGCCAGTAGTCGGTCGGGGGGAGTCGTGACAGATACGCAGTATTTT

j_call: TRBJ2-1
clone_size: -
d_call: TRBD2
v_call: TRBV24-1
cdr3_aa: CATSGGSGFEQFF
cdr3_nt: TGTGCCACCAGTGGTGGTAGCGGGTTTGAGCAGTTCTTC

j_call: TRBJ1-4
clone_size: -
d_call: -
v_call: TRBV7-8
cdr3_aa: CASSRREVGASTNEKLFF
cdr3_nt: TGTGCCAGCAGCCGCAGGGAAGTAGGGGCTTCGACTAATGAAAAACTGTTTTTT

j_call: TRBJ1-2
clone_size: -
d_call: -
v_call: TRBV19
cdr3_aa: CASNRFSGDGYTF
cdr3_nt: TGTGCCAGTAACAGGTTCAGTGGGGATGGCTACACCTTC

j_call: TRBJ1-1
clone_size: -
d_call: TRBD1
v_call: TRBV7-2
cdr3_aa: CASSPGQGGAFF
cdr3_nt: TGTGCCAGCAGCCCCGGACAGGGAGGAGCTTTCTTT

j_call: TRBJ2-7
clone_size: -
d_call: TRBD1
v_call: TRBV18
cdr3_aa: CASSSDRVGQYF
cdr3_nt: TGTGCCAGCTCATCGGACAGGGTCGGGCAGTACTTC

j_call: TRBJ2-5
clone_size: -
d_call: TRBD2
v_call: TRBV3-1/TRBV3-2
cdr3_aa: CASSQAASGGETQYF
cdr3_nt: TGTGCCAGCAGCCAAGCGGCTAGCGGGGGGGAGACCCAGTACTTC

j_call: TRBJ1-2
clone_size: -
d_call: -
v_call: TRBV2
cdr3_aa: CASSERQGSLSNGYTF
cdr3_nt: TGTGCCAGCAGTGAAAGGCAGGGAAGCCTCTCGAATGGCTACACCTTC

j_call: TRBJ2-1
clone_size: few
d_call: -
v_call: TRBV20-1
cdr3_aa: CSATTIEQFF
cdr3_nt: TGCAGTGCGACAACAATTGAGCAGTTCTTC

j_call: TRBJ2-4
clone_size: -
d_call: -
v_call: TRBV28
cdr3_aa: CASSFDWAKNIQYF
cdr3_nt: TGTGCCAGCAGTTTTGACTGGGCCAAAAACATTCAGTACTTC

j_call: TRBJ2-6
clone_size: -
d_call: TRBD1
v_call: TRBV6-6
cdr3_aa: CASSSGQGARIGPGANVLTF
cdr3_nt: TGTGCCAGCAGCTCTGGACAGGGGGCGCGGATAGGACCTGGGGCCAACGTCCTGACTTTC

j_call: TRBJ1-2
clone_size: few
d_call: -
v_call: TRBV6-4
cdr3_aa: CASSDSGREYTF
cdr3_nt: TGTGCCAGCAGTGACTCGGGGAGGGAGTACACCTTC